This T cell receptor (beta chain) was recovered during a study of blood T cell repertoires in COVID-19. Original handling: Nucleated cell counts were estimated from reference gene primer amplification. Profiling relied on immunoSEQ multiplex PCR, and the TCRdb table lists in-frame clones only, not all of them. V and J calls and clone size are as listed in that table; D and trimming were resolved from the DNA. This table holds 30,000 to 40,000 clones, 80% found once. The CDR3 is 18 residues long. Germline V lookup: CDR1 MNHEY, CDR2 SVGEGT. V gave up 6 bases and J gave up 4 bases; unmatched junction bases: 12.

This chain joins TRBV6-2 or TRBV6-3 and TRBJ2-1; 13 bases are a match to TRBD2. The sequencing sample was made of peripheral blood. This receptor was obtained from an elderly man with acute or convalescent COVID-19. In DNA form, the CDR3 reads TGTGCCAGCAGCCCAACTAGCGGGAGGGCCACAGCTTACAATGAGCAGTTCTTC. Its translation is CASSPTSGRATAYNEQFF.